The 19 T cell receptor beta chains in this list originate from one sample, sequenced in a study of blood T cell repertoires in COVID-19. Measured with immunoSEQ multiplex PCR; TCRdb has only the in-frame clones, and not every one. The sample carries roughly 230,000 clones, around 83% recorded once. The sequencing input was peripheral blood. These receptors were obtained from a middle-aged man with acute or convalescent COVID-19.

The CDR3 DNA sequence: TGTGCCAGCAGCCGGAACAGGGGGTACCCCGGGGAGCTGTTTTTT. Protein sequence: CASSRNRGYPGELFF. The chain combines TRBV7-3 with TRBJ2-2; TRBD1 agrees at 8 bases. CDR3 length: 15 residues. The germline V gene encodes CDR1 SGHTA and CDR2 FQGTGA. V lost 5 bases and J lost 6; bases outside the gene matches: 8.

The V call is TRBV25-1, the J call TRBJ1-1; 8 positions match TRBD1. Germline values: CDR1 MGHDK, CDR2 SYGVNS. V trimming: 3 bases; J trimming: 6 bases; junction bases outside the gene matches: 6. The CDR3 spans 14 residues. In DNA form, the CDR3 reads TGTGCCAGCAGTGAGCAGGGGGCCGGCCCTGAAGCTTTCTTT. Translated: CASSEQGAGPEAFF.

The gene calls are TRBV7-3 and TRBJ1-1, with D possibly TRBD1 on 5 matching bases. The germline V gene has CDR1 SGHTA and CDR2 FQGTGA. V was clipped by 4 bases and J by 5 bases, with 17 bases between them. This CDR3 comprises 15 residues. The CDR3 region has the DNA TGTGCCAGCAGCTCACAGGCCGGTGTGGTTACTGAAGCTTTCTTT. Translation: CASSSQAGVVTEAFF.

This chain joins TRBV5-5 and TRBJ2-5, with D possibly matching TRBD2 (5 bases). The germline V and J ends were trimmed by 4 bases and 7 bases, with 20 bases remaining between them. Germline assignment: CDR1 SGHKS and CDR2 YYEKEE (reference sequence). The CDR3 covers 15 residues. As DNA, the CDR3 is TGTGCCAGCAGCCGGGATGCTAGCCGGTTCGGGACCCAGTACTTC. As protein: CASSRDASRFGTQYF.

This chain connects TRBV9 to TRBJ2-3; the D gene is possibly TRBD1 (6 bases). Trimming pared 0 bases from V and 4 bases from J, leaving 12 bases between. The V gene's germline CDR1 is SGDLS and CDR2 YYNGEE. This CDR3 contains 15 residues. The CDR3: CASSVGWGPSDTQYF. The CDR3 DNA is TGTGCCAGCAGCGTAGGGTGGGGGCCCTCAGATACGCAGTATTTT.

The chain uses TRBV11-3 and TRBJ2-1; maybe TRBD1 (6 bases). The CDR3 is 15 amino acids. Germline CDR1 is SGHNT and CDR2 is YENEEA. V shed 5 bases and J shed 8 bases, with 19 bases lying between them. The CDR3 DNA reads as TGTGCCAGCAGCCCGAATATACAGGGATCGGATGAGCAGTTCTTC. Translated, it gives CASSPNIQGSDEQFF. Full variable domain (outside the CDR3, taken from reference TRBV11-3 and TRBJ2-1): EAGVVQSPRYKIIEKKQPVAFWCNPISGHNTLYWYLQNLGQGPELLIRYENEEAVDDSQLPKDRFSAERLKGVDSTLKIQPAELGDSAVYLCASSPNIQGSDEQFFGPGTRLTVL.

The chain links TRBV28 to TRBJ1-1; the match to TRBD1 covers 7 bases. From germline, CDR1 is MDHEN and CDR2 SYDVKM. The CDR3 spans 14 residues. The ends lost 7 bases at V and 0 bases at J; junction bases unmatched: 5. The CDR3 bases are TGTGCCAGCAACTTGGGACAGATGAACACTGAAGCTTTCTTT. Translating gives CASNLGQMNTEAFF.

This rearrangement joins TRBV3-1 (or the pseudogene TRBV3-2) to TRBJ1-1, with unresolved D. This CDR3 region has 14 residues. CDR1 and CDR2 from the germline V gene are LGHDT and YNNKEL (reference sequence). V dropped 4 bases and J dropped 0 bases, with 9 bases sitting between them. CDR3 residues: CASSLQTVNTEAFF. The CDR3 nucleotides read TGTGCCAGCAGCCTACAGACGGTGAACACTGAAGCTTTCTTT.

The chain is built from TRBV4-1 and TRBJ2-5, with 8 nucleotides matching TRBD2. The CDR3 extends over 15 amino acids. V lost 0 bases, J lost 2 bases, and 2 bases stayed unmatched. Germline CDR1 reads MGHRA; CDR2 reads YSYEKL. The CDR3 loop is CASSQDRGGQETQYF. CDR3 nucleotides: TGCGCCAGCAGCCAAGATCGGGGGGGACAAGAGACCCAGTACTTC.

The chain recombines TRBV7-3 with TRBJ1-2; 10 nucleotides line up with TRBD1. The germline V gene has CDR1 SGHTA and CDR2 FQGTGA. This CDR3 is 15 amino acids long. V was clipped by 5 bases and J by 8 bases; unmatched bases: 11. The CDR3 reads CASSLRSGTGDGYTF. The CDR3 DNA follows: TGTGCCAGCAGCCTAAGGTCCGGGACAGGGGACGGCTACACCTTC.

The chain combines TRBV20-1 with TRBJ2-5; the D is unclear. The V and J ends lost 5 bases and 1 base respectively, with 5 bases between them. CDR3 size: 11 residues. Germline loops: CDR1 DFQATT, CDR2 SNEGSKA (reference sequence). CDR3 loop: CSAGSQETQYF. The CDR3 DNA follows: TGCAGTGCTGGCAGCCAAGAGACCCAGTACTTC.

The J gene is TRBJ1-4, the V gene TRBV7-9; TRBD1 matches at 10 bases. Germline CDR1 reads SEHNR; CDR2 reads FQNEAQ (reference sequence). V lost 5 bases to trimming and J lost 6 bases; unmatched junction nucleotides: 9. This CDR3 comprises 16 residues. In DNA form, the CDR3 reads TGTGCCAGCAGCCGCCGGACAGGGGGTTTGGATGAAAAACTGTTTTTT. This gives the protein CASSRRTGGLDEKLFF.

V gene TRBV28 combines with J gene TRBJ1-1; D ambiguous. The V end was cut by 6 bases, the J end by 2 bases, with 4 bases between. Germline lookup yields CDR1 MDHEN and CDR2 SYDVKM. This CDR3 is built from 11 residues. As DNA, the CDR3 is TGTGCCAGCAGATATAACACTGAAGCTTTCTTT. Protein: CASRYNTEAFF.

This clone was recorded a few times. The CDR3 nucleotides are TGTGCCAGCAGCTTAAGTTCGACGGGGTTCACCGGGGAGCTGTTTTTT. The encoded protein is CASSLSSTGFTGELFF. The chain links TRBV5-6 to TRBJ2-2; tentatively, D is TRBD2 (5 bases). The CDR3 is made up of 16 amino acids. Between the trimmed V and J ends, which lost 2 bases and 4 bases, there was a span of 15 bases. Germline V gives CDR1 SGHDT, CDR2 YYEEEE.

The chain links TRBV25-1 to TRBJ1-2, with 8 bases that match TRBD1. Trimming took 5 bases from V and 3 from J; bases not matched to a gene: 8. The CDR3 totals 15 residues. Looked up from germline, CDR1 is MGHDK and CDR2 is SYGVNS. The CDR3 DNA is TGTGCCAGCAGTCAGACAGGGGCCCTCGACTATGGCTACACCTTC. Protein: CASSQTGALDYGYTF.

The rearrangement joins TRBV10-3 to TRBJ2-7; 12 bases fit TRBD1. Per the germline V gene, CDR1 is ENHRY and CDR2 is SYGVKD. This CDR3 has 15 amino acids. V dropped 5 bases and J dropped 2; count of bases not matched to a gene: 4. The DNA of the CDR3 is TGTGCCATCAGTCCCCGGGACAGGGGGCCCTACGAGCAGTACTTC. Protein: CAISPRDRGPYEQYF.

V gene TRBV7-7 combines with J gene TRBJ2-7; 9 bases fit TRBD1. Germline V gene lookup returns CDR1 SSHAT and CDR2 FNYEAQ (reference sequence). V lost 3 bases to trimming and J lost 3 bases; unmatched junction nucleotides: 3. The CDR3 runs to 14 residues. The CDR3 loop reads CASSFGTGLYEQYF. The CDR3 nucleotides are TGTGCCAGCAGCTTTGGGACAGGGCTCTACGAGCAGTACTTC.

V and J are TRBV4-2 and TRBJ2-5; 10 bases fit TRBD2. V dropped 1 base and J dropped 2; count of bases not matched to a gene: 4. Germline CDR1 LGHNA, CDR2 YNFKEQ. The CDR3 extends over 16 amino acids. The CDR3 DNA is TGTGCCAGCAGCCAAGGATCTAGCGGGGGACAAGAGACCCAGTACTTC. It codes for CASSQGSSGGQETQYF.

This chain links TRBV27 with TRBJ1-6, with TRBD1 matching 8 bases. Trimming took 5 bases from V and 9 from J; bases not matched to a gene: 12. Germline CDR1 MNHEY, CDR2 SMNVEV (reference sequence). CDR3 length: 16 amino acids. Written as DNA, the CDR3 is TGTGCCAGCAGTACCGAACAGGGGGATTTTTTTTCACCCCTCCACTTT. It specifies CASSTEQGDFFSPLHF.